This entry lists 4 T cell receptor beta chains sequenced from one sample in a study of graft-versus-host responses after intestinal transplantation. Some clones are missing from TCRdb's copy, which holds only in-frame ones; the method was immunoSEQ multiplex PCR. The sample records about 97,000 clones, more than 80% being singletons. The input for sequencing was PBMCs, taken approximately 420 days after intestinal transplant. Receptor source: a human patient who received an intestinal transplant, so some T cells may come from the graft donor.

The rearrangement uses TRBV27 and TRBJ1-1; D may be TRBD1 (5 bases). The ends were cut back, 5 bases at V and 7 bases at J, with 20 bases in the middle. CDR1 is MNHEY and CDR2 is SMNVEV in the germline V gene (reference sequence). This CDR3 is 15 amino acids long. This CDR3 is CASSKKQRGSSEAFF. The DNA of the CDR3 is TGTGCCAGCAGTAAAAAGCAACGGGGGTCGAGTGAAGCTTTCTTT.

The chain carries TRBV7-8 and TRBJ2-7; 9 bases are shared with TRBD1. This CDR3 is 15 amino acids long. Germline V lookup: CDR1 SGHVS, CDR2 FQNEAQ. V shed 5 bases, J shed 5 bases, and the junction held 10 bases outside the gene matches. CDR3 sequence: CASSAYRDRDHEQYF. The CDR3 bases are TGTGCCAGCAGCGCATACCGGGACAGGGACCACGAGCAGTACTTC.

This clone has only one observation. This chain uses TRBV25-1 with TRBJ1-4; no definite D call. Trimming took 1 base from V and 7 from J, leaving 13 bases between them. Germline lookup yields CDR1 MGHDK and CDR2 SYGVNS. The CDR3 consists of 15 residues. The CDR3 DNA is TGTGCCAGCAGTGAATCAAGGGCGATTCCTGAAAAACTGTTTTTT. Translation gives CASSESRAIPEKLFF.

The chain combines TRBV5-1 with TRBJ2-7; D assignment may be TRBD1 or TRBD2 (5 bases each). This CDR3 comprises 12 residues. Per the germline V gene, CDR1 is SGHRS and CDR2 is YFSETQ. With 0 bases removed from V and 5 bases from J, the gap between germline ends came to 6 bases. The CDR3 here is CASSLVGDEQYF. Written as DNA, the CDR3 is TGCGCCAGCAGCTTGGTGGGGGACGAGCAGTACTTC.